This is a list of T cell receptor beta chains from one sample in a study of T cell responses to AZD1222 COVID-19 vaccine. Profiling relied on immunoSEQ multiplex PCR, and the TCRdb table lists in-frame clones only, not all of them. The profile shows 130,000 to 150,000 clones, roughly nine tenths of them singletons. Source: peripheral blood, taken on day 0 of AZD1222 vaccination. The receptors shown here come from an adult in good health. Both conserved end residues are part of each CDR3. The D gene is left open where the match is weak. The size field is filled for only some rows; it gives once, few, many or a size class.

V: TRBV15
size: NA
J: TRBJ2-5
D: NA
DNA: TGTGCCACCAGCAGAGTTGGAGAGACCCAGTACTTC
CDR3: CATSRVGETQYF

V: TRBV27
size: NA
J: TRBJ2-2
D: TRBD2
DNA: TGTGCCAGCAGTTTTGGGACTAGCGGGGTCCCATCGAACACCGGGGAGCTGTTTTTT
CDR3: CASSFGTSGVPSNTGELFF

V: TRBV5-8
size: NA
J: TRBJ1-6
D: TRBD1
DNA: TGTGCCACCCAGGTGGGACAGGGCGGATCACCCCTCCACTTT
CDR3: CATQVGQGGSPLHF

V: TRBV27
size: NA
J: TRBJ2-3
D: TRBD1
DNA: TGTGCCAGCAGCTGGGACAGGGGGGCAGATACGCAGTATTTT
CDR3: CASSWDRGADTQYF

V: TRBV7-3
size: NA
J: TRBJ2-7
D: TRBD2
DNA: TGTGCCAGCAGCCGTAGCGGGAGCGGCGAGCAGTACTTC
CDR3: CASSRSGSGEQYF

V: TRBV18
size: once
J: TRBJ1-4
D: TRBD1
DNA: TGTGCCAGCTCTCTACAGGGGACTGGTGAAAAACTGTTTTTT
CDR3: CASSLQGTGEKLFF

V: TRBV4-2
size: NA
J: TRBJ2-4
D: NA
DNA: TGTGCCAGCAGCCAAGATTTCAGTGTAGCCAAAAACATTCAGTACTTC
CDR3: CASSQDFSVAKNIQYF

V: TRBV2
size: NA
J: TRBJ1-2
D: NA
DNA: TGTGCCAGCAGTGACCCCGGGAGGGATGGCTACACCTTC
CDR3: CASSDPGRDGYTF

V: TRBV30
size: NA
J: TRBJ1-4
D: NA
DNA: TGTGCCTGGAGTCCCCTGGGGAACAGGGTTAATGAAAAACTGTTTTTT
CDR3: CAWSPLGNRVNEKLFF

V: TRBV27
size: once
J: TRBJ2-1
D: TRBD2
DNA: TGTGCCAGCAGTACCCGGCTAGCGGGAGGGGGTGAGCAGTTCTTC
CDR3: CASSTRLAGGGEQFF

V: TRBV12-3/TRBV12-4
size: NA
J: TRBJ1-1
D: NA
DNA: TGTGCCAGCAGGCACGAAACTGAAGCTTTCTTT
CDR3: CASRHETEAFF